The rows below give T cell receptor beta chains drawn from one sample of a study of T cells in Graves' hyperthyroidism and ophthalmopathy. TCRdb ran MiXCR on the multiplex PCR reads and lists one entry per CDR3 protein. The sample records approximately 710,000 distinct CDR3 sequences, roughly a sixth being singletons. Material: blood. These receptors originate from a man between 50 and 59 years old with Graves' hyperthyroidism. CDR3s include the opening cysteine and the closing phenylalanine or tryptophan. The D gene is left open where the match is weak. Only some rows state a clone size, as once, few, many or a class for expanded clones.

- TRBJ2-7 TRBD2 TRBV12-3/TRBV12-4 CASSSPGLAGYEQYF TGTGCCAGCAGTTCCCCGGGACTAGCGGGCTACGAGCAGTACTTC
- TRBJ2-7 - TRBV11-2 CASSQGTGVLYEQYF TGCGCCAGCAGCCAAGGAACGGGAGTCCTCTACGAGCAGTACTTC
- TRBJ2-1 TRBD2 TRBV4-1 CASSQDDSGSTYNEQFF TGCGCCAGCAGCCAAGACGACAGCGGGAGCACCTACAATGAGCAGTTCTTC
many TRBJ1-2 - TRBV5-6 CASSLRASNYGYTF TGTGCCAGCAGCTTAAGGGCCTCTAACTATGGCTACACCTTC
many TRBJ1-5 - TRBV6-2/TRBV6-3 CASSYSYSENQPQHF TGTGCCAGCAGTTACTCGTATTCAGAAAATCAGCCCCAGCATTTT
- TRBJ2-7 - TRBV4-3 CASSQDNSYEQYF TGCGCCAGCAGCCAAGATAACAGCTACGAGCAGTACTTC
many TRBJ2-5 TRBD1 TRBV20-1 CSARARQGAGETQYF TGCAGTGCTAGAGCACGACAGGGGGCAGGGGAGACCCAGTACTTC
few TRBJ1-2 TRBD1 TRBV5-1 CASSLGQGAFGYTF TGCGCCAGCAGCTTAGGACAGGGGGCGTTTGGCTACACCTTC
many TRBJ2-7 - TRBV27 CASGQISYEQYF TGTGCCAGCGGACAAATCTCCTACGAGCAGTACTTC
few TRBJ2-3 TRBD2 TRBV20-1 CSAVFSGRAGPDTQYF TGCAGTGCTGTATTTAGCGGGAGGGCTGGCCCAGATACGCAGTATTTT
few TRBJ1-5 - TRBV6-2/TRBV6-3 CASSYYRRDNQPQHF TGTGCCAGCAGTTACTACCGTCGGGACAATCAGCCCCAGCATTTT
- TRBJ1-6 - TRBV20-1 CSALTWDSPLHF TGCAGTGCTCTGACCTGGGATTCACCCCTCCACTTT
many TRBJ1-1 TRBD1 TRBV2 CASSVQRQGMNTEAFF TGTGCCAGCAGTGTCCAAAGACAGGGCATGAACACTGAAGCTTTCTTT
many TRBJ1-5 TRBD1 TRBV9 CASSALGDRNQPQHF TGTGCCAGCAGCGCCCTAGGGGACAGAAATCAGCCCCAGCATTTT
many TRBJ1-2 - TRBV28 CASGQGTNYGYTF TGTGCCAGCGGCCAGGGGACCAACTATGGCTACACCTTC
- TRBJ2-4 - TRBV7-9 CASSPGRLYVSIQYF TGTGCCAGCAGCCCGGGACGGCTGTACGTGAGCATTCAGTACTTC
- TRBJ2-1 TRBD2 TRBV13 CASSAGVTFSDRIYNEQFF TGTGCCAGCAGCGCGGGAGTTACCTTTTCGGACCGCATCTACAATGAGCAGTTCTTC
- TRBJ1-5 - TRBV28 CASSLPGEVKPQHF TGTGCCAGCAGTTTACCGGGGGAGGTTAAGCCCCAGCATTTT
once TRBJ2-7 TRBD1 TRBV6-5 CASSYRSGTGNEQYF TGTGCCAGCAGTTACAGGTCCGGGACAGGGAACGAGCAGTACTTC
many TRBJ1-1 - TRBV28 CASNPGDEAFF TGTGCCAGCAACCCCGGTGATGAAGCTTTCTTT
few TRBJ2-6 - TRBV20-1 CSARNWGLSGANVLTF TGCAGTGCTAGAAATTGGGGACTGTCTGGGGCCAACGTCCTGACTTTC
few TRBJ1-2 - TRBV6-1 CASSPTGHPGYTF TGTGCCAGCAGTCCTACCGGACACCCTGGCTACACCTTC
many TRBJ1-1 TRBD1 TRBV19 CASSDSRGGGSATEAFF TGTGCCAGTAGTGACAGCAGAGGAGGGGGCTCGGCCACTGAAGCTTTCTTT
- TRBJ1-2 - TRBV29-1 CSVDGAGGPYGYTF TGCAGCGTTGACGGTGCTGGCGGCCCCTATGGCTACACCTTC
few TRBJ2-3 - TRBV9 CASSPWDFSTDTQYF TGTGCCAGCAGCCCATGGGACTTTAGCACAGATACGCAGTATTTT
many TRBJ2-1 TRBD1 TRBV2 CASSADREDEQFF TGTGCCAGCAGCGCGGACAGGGAGGATGAGCAGTTCTTC
few TRBJ1-1 TRBD1 TRBV7-9 CASSSTQGAIMNTEAFF TGTGCCAGCAGCTCCACACAGGGGGCCATCATGAACACTGAAGCTTTCTTT
many TRBJ1-5 - TRBV28 CASSTSSGNQPQHF TGTGCCAGCAGTACGAGTAGTGGCAATCAGCCCCAGCATTTT
- TRBJ2-7 - TRBV14 CASSQDPYGDEQYF TGTGCCAGCAGCCAAGACCCGTATGGCGACGAGCAGTACTTC
many TRBJ1-2 TRBD1 TRBV30 CASEPGTAYGYTF TGTGCCTCTGAACCCGGGACAGCGTATGGCTACACCTTC
few TRBJ1-2 TRBD1 TRBV6-1 CASKVTTGNGYTF TGTGCGAGCAAAGTGACGACAGGGAATGGCTACACCTTC
- TRBJ2-1 - TRBV19 CASSNDYSPYNEQFF TGTGCCAGTAGCAACGACTATTCCCCCTACAATGAGCAGTTCTTC
- TRBJ1-1 TRBD1 TRBV5-6 CATLRGPRTEAFF TGTGCCACCCTCAGGGGGCCGAGGACTGAAGCTTTCTTT
many TRBJ1-1 - TRBV28 CASKGRMNTEAFF TGTGCCAGCAAGGGGCGTATGAACACTGAAGCTTTCTTT
few TRBJ1-2 - TRBV27 CASSLSWAGLGYTF TGTGCCAGCAGTTTATCTTGGGCAGGTCTTGGCTACACCTTC
few TRBJ2-4 TRBD2 TRBV19 CASSVFGLAAKNIQYF TGTGCCAGTAGTGTATTCGGACTAGCGGCCAAAAACATTCAGTACTTC
many TRBJ2-1 - TRBV10-3 CAISESSRYNEQFF TGTGCCATCAGTGAGTCGTCCAGATACAATGAGCAGTTCTTC
many TRBJ2-5 - TRBV12-3/TRBV12-4 CASSTDRLFRSQYF TGTGCCAGCAGCACGGACAGACTTTTTCGGTCCCAGTACTTC
many TRBJ1-2 - TRBV27 CASSSLYGPGPNNYGYTF TGTGCCAGCAGTTCCCTATACGGACCGGGACCGAATAACTATGGCTACACCTTC
- TRBJ2-7 - TRBV7-9 CASSHWDRYEQYF TGTGCCAGCAGCCATTGGGACCGCTACGAGCAGTACTTC
- TRBJ2-7 TRBD1 TRBV6-1 CASGTGGSSYEQYF TGTGCCAGCGGGACAGGGGGTAGCTCCTACGAGCAGTACTTC
few TRBJ1-2 - TRBV28 CASGALTSNYGYTF TGTGCCAGCGGGGCGCTCACCTCTAACTATGGCTACACCTTC
many TRBJ1-2 TRBD1 TRBV20-1 CSARDDRVYGYTF TGCAGTGCTAGAGACGACAGGGTTTACGGCTACACCTTC
few TRBJ2-7 - TRBV18 CASSPPGAVYEQYF TGTGCCAGCTCACCACCAGGGGCTGTCTACGAGCAGTACTTC
- TRBJ2-5 - TRBV20-1 CSARAYRDGVQETQYF TGCAGTGCTAGGGCCTACAGGGACGGTGTGCAAGAGACCCAGTACTTC
- TRBJ1-3 - TRBV3-1 CASSQDLIAGNTIYF TGTGCCAGCAGCCAAGATCTAATTGCTGGAAACACCATATATTTT
few TRBJ1-5 TRBD1 TRBV7-2 CASSSYRGLSSNQPQHF TGTGCCAGCAGCTCCTACAGGGGATTGTCTAGCAATCAGCCCCAGCATTTT
- TRBJ2-7 - TRBV4-1 CASSYPGRVHEQYF TGCGCCAGCAGCTACCCGGGTCGAGTGCACGAGCAGTACTTC
few TRBJ2-5 TRBD2 TRBV19 CASSKGTSGGRETQYF TGTGCCAGTAGTAAGGGGACTAGCGGAGGAAGGGAGACCCAGTACTTC
many TRBJ1-1 - TRBV6-1 CASRQILNTEAFF TGTGCCAGCAGACAGATACTGAACACTGAAGCTTTCTTT
many TRBJ2-3 - TRBV20-1 CSARDLAPSTDTQYF TGCAGTGCTAGAGATCTAGCGCCTAGCACAGATACGCAGTATTTT
- TRBJ2-3 - TRBV30 CAWSVLGGITDTQYF TGTGCCTGGAGTGTACTAGGCGGGATCACAGATACGCAGTATTTT
many TRBJ2-5 - TRBV7-2 CASSLGPLGTQYF TGTGCCAGCAGCTTGGGACCTCTTGGGACCCAGTACTTC
many TRBJ2-1 TRBD1 TRBV5-1 CASSSGQGENEQFF TGCGCCAGCAGCTCGGGACAGGGTGAGAATGAGCAGTTCTTC
few TRBJ1-1 TRBD1 TRBV5-4 CASKEGGQENTEAFF TGTGCCAGTAAAGAGGGTGGACAGGAGAACACTGAAGCTTTCTTT
few TRBJ1-1 - TRBV18 CASSPAGVRRNTEAFF TGTGCCAGCTCACCAGCCGGGGTCAGGCGGAACACTGAAGCTTTCTTT
many TRBJ2-1 - TRBV2 CASSLKNEQFF TGTGCCAGCAGCCTAAAGAATGAGCAGTTCTTC